This entry describes one TCR beta chain. The antigen remains unidentified. This sample was included in a study of identical twins. Whole-study results and caveats: Alpha sequences that were out-of-frame and twin-shared showed an excess of low generation probability. Out-of-frame beta sequences exhibited a weaker degree of excess twin sharing. Insertions ran lower in abundant cord blood beta clonotypes, though not in memory repertoires.

TCRdb reprocessed the 5' RACE reads via MiXCR and lists one record per CDR3 protein. The repertoire holds around 250,000 distinct CDR3 sequences, roughly 13% seen once, with 4% to 5% in the top ten. The length of the CDR3 is 16 residues. The germline gives CDR1 SGDLS, CDR2 YYNGEE. The junction had 11 bases not matched to a gene; V was cut back by 3 bases and J by 7 bases. These data were also filed under a second study, of yellow fever vaccine responses in identical twins. That paper adds: Twins' vaccine T cell responses reportedly seemed partly convergent and partly personalized.

The TCR sequence derives from a woman aged 18-29 years in good health. What was sequenced was memory (CD45RO+) T cells sorted from blood. The chain recombines TRBV9 with TRBJ2-1, with TRBD2 matching over 9 bases. The CDR3 spells CASSENAGGLQNEQFF. The CDR3 DNA reads TGTGCCAGCAGCGAGAACGCGGGGGGGCTACAGAATGAGCAGTTCTTC.